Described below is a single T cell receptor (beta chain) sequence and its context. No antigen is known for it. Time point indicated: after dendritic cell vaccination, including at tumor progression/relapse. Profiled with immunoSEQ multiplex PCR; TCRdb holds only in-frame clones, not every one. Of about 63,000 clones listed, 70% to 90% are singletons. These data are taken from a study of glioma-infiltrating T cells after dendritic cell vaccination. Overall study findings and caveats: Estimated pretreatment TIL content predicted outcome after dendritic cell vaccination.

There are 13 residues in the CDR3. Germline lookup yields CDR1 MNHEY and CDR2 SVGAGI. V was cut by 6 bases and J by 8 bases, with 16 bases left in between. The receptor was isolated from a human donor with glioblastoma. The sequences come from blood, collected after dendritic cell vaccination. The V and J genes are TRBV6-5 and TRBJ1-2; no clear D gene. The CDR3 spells CASSYDSTGGYTF. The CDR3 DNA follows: TGTGCCAGCAGCTATGACTCCACCGGGGGCTACACCTTC.